This TCR beta chain was sequenced during a study of blood T cell repertoires in COVID-19. Study-wide background: Samples of COVID-19 (acute and convalescent) were obtained from the United States, Italy and Spain. Sources were T cells, B-cell-depleted T cells, or PBMCs; the material itself was cDNA or gDNA.

How the authors handled the data: It was from reference gene primer amplification that nucleated cell counts were estimated. Measured with immunoSEQ multiplex PCR; TCRdb has only the in-frame clones, and not every one. The V and J calls and clone size are taken from that table; D and trimming were inferred from the DNA. The data contain approximately 240,000 clones, around nine tenths of them seen just once; the ten biggest clones take up 2% to 2.5%. The origin of this receptor is a middle-aged woman who had recovered from COVID-19. Sequencing was done on a sample of peripheral blood.

The CDR3 DNA reads as TGTGCCAGCAGCAACAGGGGGCAGCAGCAAGAGACCCAGTACTTC. Encoded protein: CASSNRGQQQETQYF. V and J are TRBV11-3 and TRBJ2-5; 9 bases are a match to TRBD1. The J segment lost 2 bases and the V segment lost 5 bases, leaving 6 bases of the junction unmatched. CDR3 length: 15 residues. The V gene's germline CDR1 is SGHNT and CDR2 YENEEA. Using reference TRBV11-3 and TRBJ2-5 for the parts outside the CDR3, the full variable domain is EAGVVQSPRYKIIEKKQPVAFWCNPISGHNTLYWYLQNLGQGPELLIRYENEEAVDDSQLPKDRFSAERLKGVDSTLKIQPAELGDSAVYLCASSNRGQQQETQYFGPGTRLLVL.